Listed here is a single TCR beta chain. Antigen: not known. These data originate in a study of T cells in narcolepsy. Study summary: Patients with NT1 or NT2 and healthy control donors were enrolled. Study-wide points: Blood of same and different patients, but not healthy controls, reportedly held recurring autoreactive clonotypes.

Per germline, CDR1 MDHEN and CDR2 SYDVKM. The CDR3 contains 15 residues. The germline V and J ends were trimmed by 3 bases and 0 bases, with 11 bases remaining between them. TCRdb keeps only in-frame clones here, not all; method: immunoSEQ multiplex PCR. The sample records approximately 25,000 clones, approximately 60% being singletons. V usage is TRBV28 and J usage is TRBJ1-2; no definite D call. The source is a human donor in good health. What was sequenced was memory (CD45RA-) CD4+ T cells from blood. Written as DNA, the CDR3 is TGTGCCAGCAGTTTCTCCGGGAGAGCTAACTATGGCTACACCTTC. It encodes CASSFSGRANYGYTF.